This TCR beta chain emerged from a study of T-cell memory formation after mild COVID-19. Whole-study results and caveats: Memory sampled before infection contained some responding clones, suggesting cross-reactive memory joined. Largely, contracting CD4+ clones fell within CM and EM, and contracting CD8+ clones within EMRA. Contracting clones, day 15 to 85, had balanced CD4/CD8, and later expanders favored CD4+.

This clonotype has a handful of counts. Its antigen is as yet unknown. Trimming shortened V by 1 base and J by 8 bases, and 15 bases separated the two germline ends. The CDR3 is made up of 16 amino acids. The V gene's germline CDR1 is SEHNR and CDR2 FQNEAQ (reference sequence). 5'RACE, which relied on constant-segment primers, yielded TCR alpha and TCR beta cDNA libraries carrying sample barcodes and UMIs. TCRdb reprocessed the 5' RACE reads via MiXCR and lists one record per CDR3 protein. The table has 350,000 to 500,000 distinct CDR3 sequences, roughly 20% seen once. Sequenced: PBMCs or a T cell subset sorted from them (not recorded which). The V and J genes are TRBV7-9 and TRBJ1-6, with D possibly TRBD1 on 6 matching bases. The receptor was derived from an adult woman who had mild COVID-19 (a few samples of this study predate the infection). Cell type and time point are not known. DNA of the CDR3: TGTGCCAGCAGCTTAGGCAAAGGGGGGCCTTATTCACCCCTCCACTTT. Encoded protein: CASSLGKGGPYSPLHF.